What follows is one T cell receptor beta chain and its context. Its antigen is still unknown. A universal primer site was created by template switching, with the cDNA bearing unique molecular identifiers. TCRdb ran MiXCR on the 5' RACE reads and lists one entry per CDR3 protein. The profile shows 1,800,000 or so distinct CDR3 sequences, around a third of them singletons. This entry is derived from a study of identical twins. Whole-study results and caveats: Cross-sectional statistics, not tracking of the same donors, supported the conclusions. Within cord blood, abundant beta clonotypes carried fewer insertions, but memory repertoires showed no such trend. Out-of-frame TCR alpha sharing in monozygotic twins exceeded recombination model predictions.

Germline assignment: CDR1 WSHSY and CDR2 SAAADI. The CDR3 extends over 11 amino acids. With 5 bases removed from V and 8 bases from J, the gap between germline ends came to 7 bases. The sequence derives from a newborn girl in good health. The sample was cord blood. The gene calls are TRBV10-2 and TRBJ2-1, with D hard to call. CDR3 coding DNA: TGCGCCAGCAGTAAGAGGTATGAGCAGTTCTTC. This encodes CASSKRYEQFF.